This T cell receptor (beta chain) was recorded in a study of cytomegalovirus exposure and HLA in healthy donors. Study conclusions and caveats: With later analysis, a missense DCLRE1C variant became linked to TCR beta V- and J-gene trimming. Sequence variants that were highly shared formed a cluster that was likely a sequencing artifact.

Germline CDR1 LGHNA, CDR2 YSLEER. This CDR3 is 15 amino acids long. V was pared by 0 bases and J by 4 bases, with 9 bases between. Primers included in the PCR were 60 Vbeta and 13 Jbeta primers. The method was immunoSEQ multiplex PCR; TCRdb's version includes in-frame clones alone and lacks a portion of them. The top ten hold 6.5% of the sample, which has 150,000 to 200,000 clones, approximately 85% seen once. Concerning this clone: The antigen is not known.

The J gene is TRBJ2-2, the V gene TRBV4-3, with a tentative D call TRBD1 (6 bases). Sequences were obtained from PBMCs. This clonotype originated in a woman aged 50 to 60 in good health and CMV-seropositive. Here the CDR3 DNA reads TGCGCCAGCAGCCAAGATTGGGGGCGCACCGGGGAGCTGTTTTTT. Translating it yields CASSQDWGRTGELFF.